This record covers a single T cell receptor (beta chain). Just one base apart from a much larger clone, this may be a read error. The entry originates in a study of prognosis after radiotherapy for stage I lung cancer. Across the whole study: Every patient with non-small cell lung cancer was judged medically inoperable. Patients received 3 to 5 SBRT fractions with a biologically effective dose of at least 100 Gy.

With two-round multiplex PCR, TCR beta CDR3 sequences were amplified from genomic DNA. First-round PCR, the initial amplification, used primers specific to each TRBV and TRBJ gene. TCRdb redid the calling of the multiplex PCR reads with MiXCR, one entry per CDR3 protein. The sample lists 25,000 to 30,000 distinct CDR3 sequences, around 43% occurring once. Losses at the gene ends were 6 bases for V and 6 bases for J; bases not matched to a gene: 3. CDR1 and CDR2 from the germline V gene are SNHLY and FYNNEI. The CDR3 totals 15 residues. This receptor was identified in a donor aged 50 or older with non-small cell lung cancer. The chain carries TRBV2 and TRBJ2-3; TRBD2 matches 16 bases. The sequencing here drew on PBMCs, taken before or after stereotactic body radiation therapy (not recorded which). The CDR3 DNA is TGTGCCAGCAGGGGACTAGCGGGAGGGATTGATACGCAGTATTTT. Encoded protein: CASRGLAGGIDTQYF.